The clone carrying this T cell receptor beta chain has just one count. This specimen comes from a study of cytomegalovirus exposure and HLA in healthy donors. CDR1 and CDR2 from the germline V gene are SNHLY and FYNNEI. Trimming took 9 bases from V and 4 from J; bases not matched to a gene: 3. CDR3 length: 14 amino acids. The PCR used 60 Vbeta and 13 Jbeta primers. Method: immunoSEQ multiplex PCR; TCRdb's copy keeps in-frame clones and lacks some. Counted here are tens of thousands of clones, more than 70% occurring once; the ten biggest clones make up roughly 5.6%. Sample: PBMCs. The clonotype was recovered from a male donor in good health and CMV-seronegative. This chain connects TRBV2 to TRBJ2-3; 14 bases are shared with TRBD2. The CDR3 sequence: CASKTSGGADTQYF. CDR3 DNA: TGTGCCAGTAAGACTAGCGGGGGGGCAGATACGCAGTATTTT.